This is a list of T cell receptor beta chains from one sample in a study of blood T cell repertoires in COVID-19. Sequencing was performed with immunoSEQ multiplex PCR; in TCRdb, only in-frame clones are kept and a portion is missing. There are almost 100,000 clones in the sample; around nine tenths occur only once, and 10% lies in the top ten. The sample consisted of peripheral blood. The receptors stem from a man aged 45-65 years with acute or convalescent COVID-19. The CDR3 runs from the conserved cysteine through the conserved F or W. A D gene is named only where the DNA matches it firmly. Clone size is given for some rows only: seen once, a few or many times, or a class if the clone is expanded.

j_gene,abundance,d_gene,v_gene,CDR3nt,CDR3aa
TRBJ2-7,-,-,TRBV9,TGTGCCAGCAGCCGGGACGGGGGACGCGAGCAGTACTTC,CASSRDGGREQYF
TRBJ1-4,-,-,TRBV28,TGTGCCAGCAGGCATGTCCAGGGGAGTAGGGCTAATGAAAAACTGTTTTTT,CASRHVQGSRANEKLFF
TRBJ2-7,-,-,TRBV11-2,TGTGCCAGCAGCTTAGTCCAGGGGAGCTCCTACGAGCAGTACTTC,CASSLVQGSSYEQYF
TRBJ2-3,-,TRBD2,TRBV27,TGTGCCAGCAGTTTCTTCCCGGGACTAGCGGGAGGGCTCACAGATACGCAGTATTTT,CASSFFPGLAGGLTDTQYF
TRBJ2-3,-,-,TRBV24-1,TGTGCCACCAGTGATTGGACTGGCACAGATACGCAGTATTTT,CATSDWTGTDTQYF
TRBJ1-1,-,-,TRBV12-5,TGTGCTAGTGGTTTGTCCTCACCGGGTGAAGCTTTCTTT,CASGLSSPGEAFF
TRBJ1-2,-,-,TRBV27,TGTGCCAGCAGTTTACTAGGGGCATCAGGATATGGCTACACCTTC,CASSLLGASGYGYTF
TRBJ2-7,-,TRBD1,TRBV19,TGTGCCACCTCACCGGGACAGATCTACGAGCAGTACTTC,CATSPGQIYEQYF
TRBJ2-7,-,TRBD2,TRBV2,TGTGCCAGCACTCCCGGGACTAGCGGGAGGTGGGGTACCTACGAGCAGTACTTC,CASTPGTSGRWGTYEQYF
TRBJ2-6,-,-,TRBV4-1,TGCGCCAGCAGCCAACACAGGGTTACTTCTGGGGCCAACGTCCTGACTTTC,CASSQHRVTSGANVLTF
TRBJ1-1,-,TRBD1,TRBV14,TGTGCCAGCAGCCAAGATCCGGGGACAGACCGCCTGGGGGCTTTCTTT,CASSQDPGTDRLGAFF
TRBJ2-2,-,TRBD2,TRBV11-2,TGTGCCAGCAGCCGCGGGAGGGCCTATACCGGGGAGCTGTTTTTT,CASSRGRAYTGELFF
TRBJ1-6,-,-,TRBV27,TGTGCCAGCAGTTTATCGCGGAGCTCCTATAATTCACCCCTCCACTTT,CASSLSRSSYNSPLHF
TRBJ2-7,-,-,TRBV12-2,TGTGCAAGTCGCCGCTTTCAGACATCCTACGAGCAGTACTTC,CASRRFQTSYEQYF
TRBJ2-7,many,TRBD2,TRBV27,TGTGCCAGCAGTTCGGGACTAGCGGGAGCCGAGCAGTACTTC,CASSSGLAGAEQYF
TRBJ1-1,-,TRBD1,TRBV3-1/TRBV3-2,TGTGCCAGCAGCCCAATAACAGGGGGCGTCACTGAAGCTTTCTTT,CASSPITGGVTEAFF
TRBJ2-3,-,-,TRBV5-4,TGTGCCAGCAGCGGCGGCCCTAAAAGCACAGATACGCAGTATTTT,CASSGGPKSTDTQYF
TRBJ2-7,-,-,TRBV27,TGTGCCAGCAGTCTTCAAGTTCGGGGGGAGCAGTACTTC,CASSLQVRGEQYF
TRBJ2-1,-,TRBD2,TRBV3-1/TRBV3-2,TGTGCCAGCAGCCGCCTCGAGGGACTAACCAATGAGCAGTTCTTC,CASSRLEGLTNEQFF
TRBJ1-1,-,-,TRBV29-1,TGCAGCGTCGATGACAGGTCTCGTGGCACTGAAGCTTTCTTT,CSVDDRSRGTEAFF
TRBJ1-5,-,-,TRBV19,TGTGCCAGTAGTGCAGCAGGGCATCCAAATCAGCCCCAGCATTTT,CASSAAGHPNQPQHF
TRBJ2-1,-,TRBD2,TRBV27,TGTGCCAGCAGTCCAGGACTAGCGGCCTACAATGAGCAGTTCTTC,CASSPGLAAYNEQFF
TRBJ2-2,-,-,TRBV25-1,TGTGCCAGCAGTGAATCAAGGGGCAAGGCCGGGGAGCTGTTTTTT,CASSESRGKAGELFF
TRBJ1-5,-,TRBD1,TRBV10-3,TGTGCCATCAGTGGGGCAGGGGGCAATACAAACAATCAGCCCCAGCATTTT,CAISGAGGNTNNQPQHF
TRBJ2-5,-,TRBD2,TRBV3-1/TRBV3-2,TGTGCCAGCAGCCAAGGACGTAACGGGAGGAAGGAGACCCAGTACTTC,CASSQGRNGRKETQYF
TRBJ1-5,-,TRBD1,TRBV29-1,TGCAGCGTTGCCTCCGACAGGGATCAGCCCCAGCATTTT,CSVASDRDQPQHF
TRBJ2-7,few,-,TRBV15,TGTGCCACCAGCAGTCTCTCGTCGAGGAGCTCCTACGAGCAGTACTTC,CATSSLSSRSSYEQYF
TRBJ1-2,-,TRBD1,TRBV5-6,TGTGCCAGCAGCTTGAATAACAGGGGAGACTATGGCTACACCTTC,CASSLNNRGDYGYTF
TRBJ1-2,-,TRBD1,TRBV7-9,TGTGCCAGCAGCACTGGGACAGCTTATGGCTACACCTTC,CASSTGTAYGYTF
TRBJ1-6,-,-,TRBV2,TGTGCCAGCAGTGCCGGGGAGAGCTCCTATAATTCACCCCTCCACTTT,CASSAGESSYNSPLHF
TRBJ2-1,-,-,TRBV7-3,TGTGCCAGCAGCATCGGGATGTACAATGAGCAGTTCTTC,CASSIGMYNEQFF
TRBJ2-2,-,-,TRBV4-1,TGCGCCAGCAGCCAAGATCAAATCGGGGAGCTGTTTTTT,CASSQDQIGELFF
TRBJ2-5,-,TRBD2,TRBV3-1/TRBV3-2,TGTGCCAGCAGCCAAGGGCTAGCGGGAGGCGGAGAGACCCAGTACTTC,CASSQGLAGGGETQYF
TRBJ2-7,-,-,TRBV9,TGTGCCAGCAGCGCGACCGGGGGCTCCTACGAGCAGTACTTC,CASSATGGSYEQYF
TRBJ2-2,-,-,TRBV12-3/TRBV12-4,TGTGCCAGCACCCCTGGGCTTACCGGGGAGCTGTTTTTT,CASTPGLTGELFF
TRBJ2-7,-,TRBD2,TRBV7-9,TGTGCCAGCGAGGGACTAGCGGGGTACGAGCAGTACTTC,CASEGLAGYEQYF
TRBJ1-2,-,-,TRBV7-2,TGTGCCAGCAGCTCAGGGCGCCCATACTATGGCTACACCTTC,CASSSGRPYYGYTF
TRBJ1-3,-,-,TRBV2,TGTGCCAGCACCTACGCAGGTAGCTCTGGAAACACCATATATTTT,CASTYAGSSGNTIYF
TRBJ2-3,-,-,TRBV18,TGTGCCAGCTCACCATCGGCTACGAGGCCCACAGATACGCAGTATTTT,CASSPSATRPTDTQYF
TRBJ2-3,-,TRBD2,TRBV5-6,TGTGCCAGCAGTCAACTAGCGGCCCGGGGTCTCACAGATACGCAGTATTTT,CASSQLAARGLTDTQYF
TRBJ2-3,-,TRBD2,TRBV24-1,TGTGCCACCAGTGATTTCGTTAGCGGGCGGGATACGCAGTATTTT,CATSDFVSGRDTQYF
TRBJ2-7,-,-,TRBV9,TGTGCCAGCAGCGTAGACGGGAACGAGCAGTACTTC,CASSVDGNEQYF
TRBJ2-5,-,TRBD2,TRBV13,TGTGCCAGCAGCGGAGGACTAGCGGGAAGGGAGACCCAGTACTTC,CASSGGLAGRETQYF
TRBJ1-3,-,-,TRBV2,TGTGCCAGCAGTGGACTTGGAAACACCATATATTTT,CASSGLGNTIYF
TRBJ1-6,-,-,TRBV3-1/TRBV3-2,TGTGCCAGCAGACCAGGGCATAACCTTCGATTGGATTCACCCCTCCACTTT,CASRPGHNLRLDSPLHF
TRBJ1-1,-,-,TRBV6-2/TRBV6-3,TGTGCCAGCAGTGGTCACAGGGAGTACACTGAAGCTTTCTTT,CASSGHREYTEAFF
TRBJ1-2,-,-,TRBV6-5,TGTGCCAGCGCTCCTAGGGAGAGATATGGCTACACCTTC,CASAPRERYGYTF
TRBJ2-5,-,TRBD2,TRBV24-1,TGTGCCACCAGTGACGGGGGACTAGTACAAGAGACCCAGTACTTC,CATSDGGLVQETQYF
TRBJ1-2,-,-,TRBV5-4,TGTGCCAGCAGCAGCGGGACGGAACGCAATGACTATGGCTACACCTTC,CASSSGTERNDYGYTF
TRBJ1-4,few,TRBD1,TRBV5-1,TGCGCCAGCAGCTGGGACAGTAGGGTTGAAAAACTGTTTTTT,CASSWDSRVEKLFF
TRBJ1-2,few,TRBD1,TRBV7-3,TGTGCCAGCAGCCCCGGACAGGGGAACTATGGCTACACCTTC,CASSPGQGNYGYTF
TRBJ2-2,-,TRBD2,TRBV15,TGTGCCACCAGCAGAGATACCCCTGGACTAGCGGGGGGATTCACCGGGGAGCTGTTTTTT,CATSRDTPGLAGGFTGELFF
TRBJ1-1,-,-,TRBV2,TGTGCCAGCAGTCGGGAGGCTATGAACACTGAAGCTTTCTTT,CASSREAMNTEAFF
TRBJ1-4,-,TRBD1,TRBV4-1,TGCGCCAGCAGCCGCGTATGGGGACAGGGAGGGGAAAAACTGTTTTTT,CASSRVWGQGGEKLFF